This T cell receptor beta chain was profiled in a study of T cell repertoires in cytomegalovirus infection. Using its own MiXCR run on the reads, TCRdb lists one record per CDR3 protein. Of some 130,000 distinct CDR3 sequences listed, roughly 9% are singletons. Overall study findings and caveats: CMV-specific TCR beta clonotypes restricted by HLA-C were the ones dominating the ex vivo response.

The CDR3 is 15 residues long. Germline V gene data show CDR1 as SNHLY and CDR2 as FYNNEI. This clonotype showed up many times. Its matching antigen is unknown. An end of the junction differs from the germline gene, which may be a read error. This sequence was found in a human donor in good health (CMV status not recorded). Some clones in this sample may be carry-over from other donors' samples. The specimen was PBMCs. V usage is TRBV2 and J usage is TRBJ1-2; no clear D gene. Written as DNA, the CDR3 is TGTGCCAGCAGGGAAGGGTTCCTTGACACCTATGGCTACACCTTC. This encodes CASREGFLDTYGYTF.